These 15 T cell receptor beta chains came from one sample sequenced in a study of T cell responses to AZD1222 COVID-19 vaccine. The data were produced by immunoSEQ multiplex PCR, yet TCRdb's version contains in-frame clones alone and is incomplete. The sample carries 150,000 or so clones, around 90% recorded once. The sequencing used peripheral blood, collected on day 0 of AZD1222 vaccination. These receptors all come from an adult in good health.

Notes on this clone: Other DNA sequences in this sample translate to the same CDR3. The chain has TRBV12-3 or TRBV12-4 and TRBJ2-1; weak D call: TRBD2 (6 bases). V was cut by 5 bases and J by 1 base, with 6 bases left in between. The CDR3 totals 13 residues. CDR3 coding DNA: TGTGCCAGCAGTCGGGGGTCCTACAATGAGCAGTTCTTC. This sequence encodes CASSRGSYNEQFF.

The table lists this clone with a count of one. The chain recombines TRBV6-6 with TRBJ1-2; perhaps TRBD1 as D (5 bases). Trimming took 7 bases from V and 1 from J, leaving 7 bases between them. The germline CDR1 and CDR2 sequences are MNHNY and SVGAGI (reference sequence). This CDR3 has 12 residues. Written as DNA, the CDR3 is TGTGCCAGCACCGGGGGTAACTATGGCTACACCTTC. It yields the protein CASTGGNYGYTF.

This clone showed up just a few times. The chain combines TRBV7-9 with TRBJ1-1; 7 nucleotides line up with TRBD1. The V gene's germline CDR1 is SEHNR and CDR2 FQNEAQ (reference sequence). This CDR3 comprises 14 residues. J lost 5 bases, V lost 11 bases, and 14 bases had no gene match. DNA of the CDR3: TGTGCCGGCACCAGGGGGGCCGAGAAAACTGAAGCTTTCTTT. Its translation: CAGTRGAEKTEAFF.

This clone was detected only a few times. The gene calls are TRBV5-1 and TRBJ1-5, with 7 bases identical to TRBD1. There are 16 residues in the CDR3. With V trimmed by 0 bases and J by 5 bases, 8 bases remained unmatched. Germline CDR1 is SGHRS and CDR2 is YFSETQ. CDR3 DNA: TGCGCCAGCAGCTTGGATGGGACAGCCAAGCATCAGCCCCAGCATTTT. Protein sequence: CASSLDGTAKHQPQHF.

This chain uses TRBV6-5 with TRBJ1-2, with 7 bases aligning to TRBD1. Germline CDR1 MNHEY, CDR2 SVGAGI. This CDR3 is 13 amino acids long. V shed 8 bases and J 2 bases; nucleotides not matched to a gene: 5. The CDR3 region has the DNA TGTGCCAGCGCCGGGACAGAGAACTATGGCTACACCTTC. Translating it yields CASAGTENYGYTF.

This rearrangement joins TRBV6-1 to TRBJ1-2; 9 bases line up with TRBD1. The CDR3 has 16 amino acids. Trimming cost V 3 bases and J 8 bases; bases outside gene matches: 13. Looked up from germline, CDR1 is MNHNS and CDR2 is SASEGT. CDR3 sequence reads: CASSDQPTGGAQGYTF. In nucleotides, the CDR3 is TGTGCCAGCAGTGATCAACCCACAGGGGGCGCCCAGGGCTACACCTTC.

The rearrangement links TRBV7-2 to TRBJ1-5, with unresolved D. The CDR3 is 13 amino acids. Trimming shortened V by 2 bases and J by 3 bases, and 5 bases separated the two germline ends. Germline CDR1 and CDR2: SGHTA and FQGNSA. The CDR3 region has the DNA TGTGCCAGCAGCTTAAACGTCAATCAGCCCCAGCATTTT. This sequence encodes CASSLNVNQPQHF.

The chain carries TRBV28 and TRBJ1-1; D might be TRBD1 (6 bases). Germline CDR1 is MDHEN and CDR2 is SYDVKM. The CDR3 consists of 13 residues. V gave up 9 bases and J gave up 5 bases, with 16 bases separating them. The CDR3 loop reads CASRRGAGTEAFF. The CDR3 region has the DNA TGTGCCAGTCGACGGGGGGCCGGGACTGAAGCTTTCTTT.

The chain uses TRBV4-1 and TRBJ2-3; tentative D call: TRBD1 (6 bases). Trimming left V 0 bases short and J 0 bases short, with 10 bases between. The CDR3 contains 16 residues. The germline gives CDR1 MGHRA, CDR2 YSYEKL. CDR3 DNA: TGCGCCAGCAGCCAAGAAGGCCAGGGGAGCACAGATACGCAGTATTTT. Protein sequence: CASSQEGQGSTDTQYF.

CDR3 region: CASSYSRVSSNTGELFF. CDR3 coding DNA: TGTGCCAGCAGCTATTCCCGGGTTAGCTCTAACACCGGGGAGCTGTTTTTT. The chain joins TRBV11-3 to TRBJ2-2, with D unresolved. CDR3 length: 17 residues. CDR1 and CDR2 from the germline V gene are SGHNT and YENEEA. V dropped 4 bases and J dropped 2 bases, with 17 bases sitting between them. Drawing the rest from reference TRBV11-3 and TRBJ2-2, the complete variable domain is EAGVVQSPRYKIIEKKQPVAFWCNPISGHNTLYWYLQNLGQGPELLIRYENEEAVDDSQLPKDRFSAERLKGVDSTLKIQPAELGDSAVYLCASSYSRVSSNTGELFFGEGSRLTVL.

In this sample, this clone turned up many times. The V call is TRBV6-4, the J call TRBJ1-1, with unresolved D. This CDR3 contains 14 residues. With 7 bases removed from V and 1 base from J, the gap between germline ends came to 13 bases. Germline V lookup: CDR1 MRHNA, CDR2 SNTAGT. The CDR3: CASTASPGNTEAFF. As DNA, the CDR3 is TGTGCCAGCACCGCATCACCGGGGAACACTGAAGCTTTCTTT.

The rearrangement joins TRBV5-1 to TRBJ2-5; D is unresolved. Trimming cost V 0 bases and J 5 bases, with 11 bases left between them. CDR3 length: 14 amino acids. In germline, CDR1 is SGHRS, CDR2 YFSETQ. The CDR3 is CASSLGHVGETQYF. Here the CDR3 DNA reads TGCGCCAGCAGCTTGGGACATGTAGGGGAGACCCAGTACTTC.

This clone was recorded only once. Other DNA variants within this sample encode the same CDR3. This chain uses TRBV5-4 with TRBJ2-7; the D gene could be TRBD1 or TRBD2 (5 bases each). Trimming pared 3 bases from V and 0 bases from J, leaving 13 bases between. The length of the CDR3 is 15 residues. Germline V lookup: CDR1 SGHNT, CDR2 YYREEE (reference sequence). CDR3 bases: TGTGCCAGCAGCTCAGGGTTGGGGAGCTCCTACGAGCAGTACTTC. Residues: CASSSGLGSSYEQYF.

The chain recombines TRBV4-3 with TRBJ2-7, with 12 bases identical to TRBD2. There are 15 residues in the CDR3. Germline V gene lookup returns CDR1 LGHNA and CDR2 YSLEER. The junction had 6 bases not matched to a gene; V was cut back by 6 bases and J by 3 bases. In DNA, the CDR3 is TGCGCCAGCAGTTCCGGACTAGCGGGGAACTACGAGCAGTACTTC. Amino acid sequence: CASSSGLAGNYEQYF.

This clone was found once. The V gene is TRBV24-1, the J gene TRBJ2-2; perhaps TRBD1 as D (5 bases). V lost 4 bases and J 1 base, leaving 12 bases between the germline ends. CDR1 and CDR2 from the germline V gene are KGHDR and SFDVKD. The CDR3 has 16 amino acids. CDR3 in amino acids: CATSDPRVGNTGELFF. CDR3 nucleotide sequence: TGTGCCACCAGTGACCCCAGGGTGGGGAACACCGGGGAGCTGTTTTTT.